The 12 T cell receptor beta chains below were found in one sample sequenced in a study of blood T cell repertoires in COVID-19. Sequencing was performed with immunoSEQ multiplex PCR; in TCRdb, only in-frame clones are kept and a portion is missing. The repertoire holds over 100,000 clones, with 91% as singletons. Sequenced material: peripheral blood. The source of these receptors is a man between 18 and 35 years old with acute or convalescent COVID-19.

The chain uses TRBV6-1 and TRBJ1-6; TRBD1 aligns across 7 bases. CDR3 length equals 19 residues. CDR1 and CDR2 from the germline V gene are MNHNS and SASEGT. V shed 4 bases, J shed 0 bases, and the junction held 12 bases outside the gene matches. CDR3 amino acids: CASSARHGQANSYNSPLHF. The CDR3 nucleotides read TGTGCCAGCAGTGCCAGACATGGACAGGCGAACTCCTATAATTCACCCCTCCACTTT.

The chain recombines TRBV12-3 or TRBV12-4 with TRBJ2-2; D unclear. Trimming removed 2 bases at V and 7 bases at J, with 8 bases between. The CDR3 length is 13 residues. The CDR3 is CASSLIRSGELFF. CDR3 DNA sequence: TGTGCCAGCAGTTTAATTCGTAGCGGGGAGCTGTTTTTT.

The CDR3 here is CASSPSGSIQETQYF. The CDR3 coding sequence is TGTGCCAGCAGCCCTAGCGGGAGTATCCAAGAGACCCAGTACTTC. The genes are TRBV7-6 and TRBJ2-5, with TRBD2 identical over 10 bases. Germline lookup yields CDR1 SGHVS and CDR2 FNYEAQ. The CDR3 sequence is 15 residues long. The V and J ends lost 5 bases and 1 base, in that order; junction bases with no gene match: 4. The full variable domain, in which reference TRBV7-6 and TRBJ2-5 provide the parts outside the CDR3, is GAGVSQSPRYKVTKRGQDVALRCDPISGHVSLYWYRQALGQGPEFLTYFNYEAQQDKSGLPNDRFSAERPEGSISTLTIQRTEQRDSAMYRCASSPSGSIQETQYFGPGTRLLVL.

The CDR3 sequence: CASSLKQNGYTF. CDR3 in DNA: TGTGCCAGCAGCTTAAAACAGAATGGCTACACCTTC. V usage is TRBV11-2 and J usage is TRBJ1-2; D unresolved. Trimming cost V 2 bases and J 6 bases, with 7 bases left between them. The CDR3 has 12 amino acids. Germline values: CDR1 SGHAT, CDR2 FQNNGV.

V gene TRBV6-5 combines with J gene TRBJ1-5, with unresolved D. This CDR3 comprises 14 residues. The V gene's germline CDR1 is MNHEY and CDR2 SVGAGI. Trimming cost V 5 bases and J 1 base, with 9 bases left between them. The CDR3 sequence: CASSRESSNQPQHF. CDR3 bases: TGTGCCAGCAGTCGAGAGTCCAGCAATCAGCCCCAGCATTTT.

V is TRBV27 and J is TRBJ1-2, with 9 positions matching TRBD1. V lost 7 bases to trimming and J lost 7 bases; unmatched junction nucleotides: 13. This CDR3 is 15 amino acids long. CDR1 is MNHEY, CDR2 SMNVEV, per germline (reference sequence). In DNA form, the CDR3 reads TGTGCCAGCACCCCTTTACAGGGGGCGCCGGGTGGCTACACCTTC. Amino acid sequence: CASTPLQGAPGGYTF.

The chain couples TRBV27 to TRBJ2-1; possible D gene TRBD1, 6 bases. The CDR3 totals 16 residues. V lost 3 bases and J lost 0, with 12 bases in between. Germline V lookup: CDR1 MNHEY, CDR2 SMNVEV (reference sequence). This chain's CDR3 is CASSLSRGYSYNEQFF. CDR3 in DNA: TGTGCCAGCAGTTTGAGTAGGGGGTACTCCTACAATGAGCAGTTCTTC.

The CDR3 protein is CASSEGQGPNTEAFF. In nucleotides, the CDR3 is TGTGCCAGCAGTGAGGGACAGGGGCCGAACACTGAAGCTTTCTTT. The chain carries TRBV27 and TRBJ1-1; 10 nucleotides line up with TRBD1. V trimming: 5 bases; J trimming: 1 base; junction bases outside the gene matches: 4. The length of the CDR3 is 15 residues. Germline CDR1 reads MNHEY; CDR2 reads SMNVEV (reference sequence).

This clone was seen more than once but under ten times. The chain carries TRBV19 and TRBJ2-6; D is perhaps TRBD1 (6 bases). CDR3 length: 16 residues. CDR1 is LNHDA and CDR2 is SQIVND in the germline V gene (reference sequence). Deletions cut 3 bases from V and 2 bases from J, with 11 bases between. The CDR3 region has the DNA TGTGCCAGTAGTATCCCCGGACAGACTGGGGCCAACGTCCTGACTTTC. Protein: CASSIPGQTGANVLTF.

This clone has just a few counts. V and J are TRBV19 and TRBJ1-5; D is uncertain. The CDR3 contains 15 residues. Germline values: CDR1 LNHDA, CDR2 SQIVND (reference sequence). Trimming removed 1 base from V and 9 bases from J, with 16 bases in between. CDR3 amino acids: CASSIVSRPGGPQHF. CDR3 DNA sequence: TGTGCCAGTAGTATAGTTTCTCGCCCCGGTGGGCCCCAGCATTTT.

The rearrangement joins TRBV5-1 to TRBJ2-7, with 8 bases identical to TRBD1. Germline V gene sequence: CDR1 SGHRS, CDR2 YFSETQ. The ends lost 4 bases at V and 4 bases at J; junction bases unmatched: 10. The CDR3 length is 15 residues. CDR3 residues: CASSPGAGGWYEQYF. CDR3 nucleotides: TGCGCCAGCAGCCCAGGGGCAGGGGGCTGGTACGAGCAGTACTTC.

CDR3 protein: CSVENRAVLETQYF. The CDR3 DNA follows: TGCAGCGTTGAGAACAGGGCAGTACTAGAGACCCAGTACTTC. The chain joins TRBV29-1 to TRBJ2-5; a possible D gene is TRBD1 (6 bases). The germline V and J ends were trimmed by 3 bases and 4 bases, with 15 bases remaining between them. The CDR3 runs to 14 residues. Per germline, CDR1 SQVTM and CDR2 ANQGSEA.